Given below is one T cell receptor beta chain in context. This entry comes from a study of blood T cell repertoires in COVID-19. The overall study: PBMCs, B-cell-depleted T cells, or T cells were the source of the cDNA or gDNA that made up the material.

The germline gives CDR1 LNHDA, CDR2 SQIVND (reference sequence). V was cut by 5 bases and J by 4 bases, with 21 bases left in between. There are 17 residues in the CDR3. The authors' processing: Estimates of nucleated cell counts were drawn from the amplification of reference gene primers. Assay used: immunoSEQ multiplex PCR; TCRdb lists only in-frame clones, some missing. The V and J calls and clone size come from that table; D and trimming were worked out from the DNA. This sample has roughly 380,000 clones, with 75% to 90% found just once. The TCR comes from a young woman with acute or convalescent COVID-19. Sequences were obtained from peripheral blood. This sequence joins TRBV19 and TRBJ1-3; D may be TRBD1 (6 bases). CDR3 protein: CASSEFVQGPGGNTIYF. The CDR3 region has the DNA TGTGCCAGTAGTGAGTTCGTTCAGGGGCCGGGAGGAAACACCATATATTTT.